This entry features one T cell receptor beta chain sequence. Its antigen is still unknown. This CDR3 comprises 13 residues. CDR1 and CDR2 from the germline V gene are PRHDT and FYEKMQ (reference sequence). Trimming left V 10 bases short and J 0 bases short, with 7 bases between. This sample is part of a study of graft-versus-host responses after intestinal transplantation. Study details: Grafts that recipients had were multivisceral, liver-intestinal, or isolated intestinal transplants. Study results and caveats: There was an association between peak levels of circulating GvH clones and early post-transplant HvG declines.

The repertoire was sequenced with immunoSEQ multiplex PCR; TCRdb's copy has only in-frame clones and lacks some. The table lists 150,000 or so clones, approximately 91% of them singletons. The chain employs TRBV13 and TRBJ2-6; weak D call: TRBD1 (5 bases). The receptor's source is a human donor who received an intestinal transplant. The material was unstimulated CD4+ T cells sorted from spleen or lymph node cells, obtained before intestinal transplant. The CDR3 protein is CANRHSGANVLTF. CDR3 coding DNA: TGTGCCAACAGGCACTCTGGGGCCAACGTCCTGACTTTC.